This T cell receptor (beta chain) was profiled in a study of blood T cell repertoires in COVID-19. The wider study: Acute-phase and convalescent COVID-19 samples originated in the United States, Italy and Spain.

How the authors handled the data: Reference gene primer amplification gave nucleated cell count estimates. Only in-frame clones appear in the TCRdb table, and some are missing; sequencing was by immunoSEQ multiplex PCR. Clone size and the V and J calls come from that table; the DNA yielded D and trimming. The table records 140,000 or so clones, around 82% of them present only once. The V end lost 1 base, the J end lost 4 bases, and 8 bases lay between the germline ends. Per the germline V gene, CDR1 is SGHTA and CDR2 is FQGTGA. The CDR3 runs 14 residues. This clone has just one count. The origin of this receptor is a human donor in a cohort sampled during active COVID-19. The rearrangement joins TRBV7-3 to TRBJ2-1; D gene ambiguous. The sequenced sample consisted of peripheral blood. The CDR3 coding sequence is TGTGCCAGCAGCTTAATACCAGAATACAATGAGCAGTTCTTC. Encoded protein: CASSLIPEYNEQFF.